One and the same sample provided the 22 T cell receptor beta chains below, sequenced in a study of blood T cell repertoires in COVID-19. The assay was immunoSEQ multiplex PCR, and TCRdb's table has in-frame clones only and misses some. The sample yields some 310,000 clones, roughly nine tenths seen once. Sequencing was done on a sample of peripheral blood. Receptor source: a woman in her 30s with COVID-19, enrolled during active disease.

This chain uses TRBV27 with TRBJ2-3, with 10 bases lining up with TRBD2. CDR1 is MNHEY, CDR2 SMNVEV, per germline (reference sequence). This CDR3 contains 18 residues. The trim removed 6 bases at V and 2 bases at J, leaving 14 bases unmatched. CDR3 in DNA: TGTGCCAGCAGCTATATGGGCCTAGCGGGAGTGTTCACAGATACGCAGTATTTT. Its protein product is CASSYMGLAGVFTDTQYF.

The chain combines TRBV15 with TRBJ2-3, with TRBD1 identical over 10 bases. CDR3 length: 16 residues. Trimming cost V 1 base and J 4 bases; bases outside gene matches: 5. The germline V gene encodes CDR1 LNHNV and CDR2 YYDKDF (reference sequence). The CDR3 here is CATSRVRDRGSDTQYF. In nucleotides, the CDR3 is TGTGCCACCAGCAGAGTCCGGGACAGGGGTTCAGATACGCAGTATTTT.

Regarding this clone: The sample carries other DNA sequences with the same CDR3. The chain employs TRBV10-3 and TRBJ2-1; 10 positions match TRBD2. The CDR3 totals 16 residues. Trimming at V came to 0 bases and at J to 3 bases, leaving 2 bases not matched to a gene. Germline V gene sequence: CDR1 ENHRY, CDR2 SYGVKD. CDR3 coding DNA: TGTGCCATCAGTGAGTCGTTAGCGGGAGGCTACAATGAGCAGTTCTTC. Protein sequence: CAISESLAGGYNEQFF.

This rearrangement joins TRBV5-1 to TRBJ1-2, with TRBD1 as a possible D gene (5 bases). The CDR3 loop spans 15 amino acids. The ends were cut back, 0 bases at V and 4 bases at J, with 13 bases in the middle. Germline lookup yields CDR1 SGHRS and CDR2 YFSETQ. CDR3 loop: CASSLAGGEAYGYTF. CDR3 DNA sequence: TGCGCCAGCAGCTTGGCCGGAGGGGAGGCCTATGGCTACACCTTC.

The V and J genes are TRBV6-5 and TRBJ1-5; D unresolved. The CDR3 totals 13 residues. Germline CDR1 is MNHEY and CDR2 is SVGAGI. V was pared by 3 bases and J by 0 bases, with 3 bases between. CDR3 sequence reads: CASSYNSNQPQHF. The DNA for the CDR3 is TGTGCCAGCAGTTATAATAGCAATCAGCCCCAGCATTTT.

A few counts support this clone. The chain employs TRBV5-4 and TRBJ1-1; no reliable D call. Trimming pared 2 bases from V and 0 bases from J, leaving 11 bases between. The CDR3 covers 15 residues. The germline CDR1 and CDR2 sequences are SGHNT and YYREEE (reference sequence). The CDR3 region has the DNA TGTGCCAGCAGCTTTCTAGACGGGGTGAACACTGAAGCTTTCTTT. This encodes CASSFLDGVNTEAFF.

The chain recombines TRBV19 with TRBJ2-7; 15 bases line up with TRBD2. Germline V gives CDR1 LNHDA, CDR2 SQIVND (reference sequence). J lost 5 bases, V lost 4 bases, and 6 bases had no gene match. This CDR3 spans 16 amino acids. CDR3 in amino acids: CASSTTGTSGRNEQYF. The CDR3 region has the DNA TGTGCCAGTAGTACTACCGGGACTAGCGGGAGGAACGAGCAGTACTTC.

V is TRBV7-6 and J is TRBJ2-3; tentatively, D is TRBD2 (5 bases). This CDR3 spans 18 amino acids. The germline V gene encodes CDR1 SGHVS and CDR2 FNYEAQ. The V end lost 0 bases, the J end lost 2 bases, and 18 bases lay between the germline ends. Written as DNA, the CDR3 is TGTGCCAGCAGCTTAGCGAGGAACGCGGGCCCTTCCACAGATACGCAGTATTTT. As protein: CASSLARNAGPSTDTQYF.

CDR3 amino acids: CASSGDRGGQETQYF. DNA of the CDR3: TGCGCCAGCAGTGGGGACAGGGGCGGCCAAGAGACCCAGTACTTC. This rearrangement joins TRBV10-1 to TRBJ2-5; 10 bases are shared with TRBD1. The germline CDR1 and CDR2 sequences are WNHNN and SYGVQD (reference sequence). V lost 4 bases, J lost 1 base, and 3 bases stayed unmatched. The CDR3 consists of 15 residues.

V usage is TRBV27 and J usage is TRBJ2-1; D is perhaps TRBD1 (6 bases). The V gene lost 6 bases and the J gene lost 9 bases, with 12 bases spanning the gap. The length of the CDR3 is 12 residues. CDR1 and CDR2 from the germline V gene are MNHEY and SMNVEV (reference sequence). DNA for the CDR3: TGTGCCAGCAGCCTAGGGGGTGGTGAGCAGTTCTTC. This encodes CASSLGGGEQFF.

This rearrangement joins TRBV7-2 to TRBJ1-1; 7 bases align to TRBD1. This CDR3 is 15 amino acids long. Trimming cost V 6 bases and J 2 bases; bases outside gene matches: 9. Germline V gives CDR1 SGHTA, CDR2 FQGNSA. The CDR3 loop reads CASRAARQGNTEAFF. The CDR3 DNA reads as TGTGCCAGCAGAGCAGCAAGACAGGGTAACACTGAAGCTTTCTTT.

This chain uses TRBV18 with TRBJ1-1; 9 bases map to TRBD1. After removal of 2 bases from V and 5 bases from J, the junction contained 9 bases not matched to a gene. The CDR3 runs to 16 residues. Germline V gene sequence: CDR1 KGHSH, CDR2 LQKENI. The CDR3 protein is CASSPEQGARRTEAFF. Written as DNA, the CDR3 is TGTGCCAGCTCACCAGAACAGGGGGCGCGAAGAACTGAAGCTTTCTTT.

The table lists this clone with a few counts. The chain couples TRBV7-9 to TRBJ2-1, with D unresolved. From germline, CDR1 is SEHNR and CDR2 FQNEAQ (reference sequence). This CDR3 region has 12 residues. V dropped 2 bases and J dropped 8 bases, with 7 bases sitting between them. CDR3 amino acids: CASSLPLDEQFF. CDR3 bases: TGTGCCAGCAGCTTACCCCTAGATGAGCAGTTCTTC.

Here the CDR3 reads CASGTGTGTEKLFF. In DNA form, the CDR3 reads TGTGCCAGCGGGACCGGGACAGGGACTGAAAAACTGTTTTTT. The chain has TRBV7-9 and TRBJ1-4, with TRBD1 identical over 9 bases. Trimming cost V 8 bases and J 7 bases; bases outside gene matches: 8. This CDR3 spans 14 amino acids. Germline CDR1 is SEHNR and CDR2 is FQNEAQ (reference sequence).

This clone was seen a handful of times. CDR3 nucleotide sequence: TGTGCCAGCAGCCTTCGACAGGACAGCTCCTACAATGAGCAGTTCTTC. Translation: CASSLRQDSSYNEQFF. V gene TRBV11-2 combines with J gene TRBJ2-1, with D maybe TRBD1 (6 bases). Trimming took off 5 bases at V and 0 bases at J, with 14 bases between the two ends. The germline gives CDR1 SGHAT, CDR2 FQNNGV. The CDR3 runs 16 residues.

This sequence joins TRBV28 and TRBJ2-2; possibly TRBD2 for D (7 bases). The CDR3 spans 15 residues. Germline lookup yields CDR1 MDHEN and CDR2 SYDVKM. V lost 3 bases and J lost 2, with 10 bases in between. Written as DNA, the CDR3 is TGTGCCAGCAGTTTGGGGGGGCTTAACACCGGGGAGCTGTTTTTT. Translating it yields CASSLGGLNTGELFF.

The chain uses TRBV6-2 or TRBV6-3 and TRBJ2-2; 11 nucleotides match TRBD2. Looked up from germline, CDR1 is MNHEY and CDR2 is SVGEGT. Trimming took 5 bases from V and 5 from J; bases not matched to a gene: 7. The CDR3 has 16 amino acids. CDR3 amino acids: CASSIAGGPRTGELFF. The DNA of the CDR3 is TGTGCCAGCAGTATAGCGGGAGGGCCGCGTACCGGGGAGCTGTTTTTT.

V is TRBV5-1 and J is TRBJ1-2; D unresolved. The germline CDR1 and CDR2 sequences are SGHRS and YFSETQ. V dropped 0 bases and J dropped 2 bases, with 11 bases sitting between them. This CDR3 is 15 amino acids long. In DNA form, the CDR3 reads TGCGCCAGCAGCTTGGGGGGAGCCTTGAACTATGGCTACACCTTC. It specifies CASSLGGALNYGYTF.

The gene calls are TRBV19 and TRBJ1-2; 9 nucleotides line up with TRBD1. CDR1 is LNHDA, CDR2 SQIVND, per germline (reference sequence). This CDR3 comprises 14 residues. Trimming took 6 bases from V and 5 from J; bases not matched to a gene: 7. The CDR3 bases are TGTGCCAGTAGCGAAACAGGGGGCGTTTATGGCTACACCTTC. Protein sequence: CASSETGGVYGYTF.

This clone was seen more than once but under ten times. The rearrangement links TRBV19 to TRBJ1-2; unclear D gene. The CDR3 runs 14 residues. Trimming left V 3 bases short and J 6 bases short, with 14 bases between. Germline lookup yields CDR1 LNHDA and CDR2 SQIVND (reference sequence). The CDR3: CASSMAGRVDGYTF. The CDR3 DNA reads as TGTGCCAGTAGTATGGCGGGTCGGGTCGATGGCTACACCTTC. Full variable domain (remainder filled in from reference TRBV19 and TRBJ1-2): DGGITQSPKYLFRKEGQNVTLSCEQNLNHDAMYWYRQDPGQGLRLIYYSQIVNDFQKGDIAEGYSVSREKKESFPLTVTSAQKNPTAFYLCASSMAGRVDGYTFGSGTRLTVV.

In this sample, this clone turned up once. This CDR3 is CASSSRTDEAFF. The CDR3 DNA reads as TGTGCCAGCAGTTCGAGGACAGATGAAGCTTTCTTT. The V gene is TRBV27, the J gene TRBJ1-1; weak D call: TRBD1 (6 bases). The CDR3 is 12 amino acids. Trimming pared 4 bases from V and 7 bases from J, leaving 10 bases between. Germline V lookup: CDR1 MNHEY, CDR2 SMNVEV (reference sequence).

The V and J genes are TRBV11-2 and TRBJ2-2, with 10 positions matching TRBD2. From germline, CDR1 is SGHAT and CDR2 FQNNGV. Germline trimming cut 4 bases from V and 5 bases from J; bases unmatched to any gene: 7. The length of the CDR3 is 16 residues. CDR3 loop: CASSSGGLAETGELFF. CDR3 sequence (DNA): TGTGCCAGCAGCTCAGGAGGACTAGCGGAAACCGGGGAGCTGTTTTTT.